The source of this T cell receptor beta chain is a study of OX40 agonist ivuxolimab in advanced cancers. Regarding the research as a whole: Ivuxolimab was a fully human IgG2 agonistic monoclonal antibody targeting the costimulatory receptor OX40 (CD134). Intravenous ivuxolimab was administered to patients every 2 weeks at six dose levels: 0.01, 0.1, 0.3, 1.5, 3 and 10 mg/kg. Of the roughly 54 dose-escalation patients, hepatocellular carcinoma was present in around 20, melanoma in roughly 15, renal cell carcinoma in 9 and head and neck cancer in 9. In the dose-escalation cohort, around 80% of patients were male, and the mean age was 60 years with a range of about 20 to 80. Prior anti-PD-1, anti-PD-L1 or anti-CTLA-4 therapy was permitted, and checkpoint inhibitors had been received by more than 35% of dose-escalation patients. Partial responses occurred in three dose-escalation patients, of whom one had hepatocellular carcinoma and two had cutaneous melanoma. The purpose of peripheral TCRbeta sequencing was to test whether ivuxolimab changed TCR sequence diversity and led to clonal T-cell expansion. The paper covers the monotherapy dose-escalation part of the phase I ivuxolimab trial, which included N of about 51 patients.

The trial excluded patients who had a history of autoimmune disease or who were on systemic immunosuppression. Peripheral blood for TCR sequencing was drawn from every dose cohort at baseline, at cycle 4 day 1 and at cycle 7 day 1. Samples were obtained from an open-label, multicenter, first-in-human phase I dose-escalation trial of ivuxolimab. Adults with locally advanced or metastatic melanoma, renal cell carcinoma, hepatocellular carcinoma or head and neck squamous cell carcinoma were enrolled in the trial. Before TCR sequencing, CD4+ and CD8+ T cells were separately sorted from peripheral blood. The paper as a whole reports these results and caveats: Antigen specificity was not determined for the clonally expanded peripheral T cells. Low levels of normalized T-cell clonal expansion were also seen in some nonresponding patients. In the 0.1-3.0 mg/kg groups, partial responders had among the lowest normalized peripheral clonal expansion, particularly in CD8+ T cells. Clonal expansion of both CD4+ and CD8+ blood T cells was observed from baseline to week 6 at doses 0.1 to 3.0 mg/kg. After ivuxolimab, more expanded clones were found on average in CD8+ T cells than in CD4+ T cells.

Genomic DNA was isolated from the sorted cells so that the TCRbeta CDR3 region could be sequenced. The immunoSEQ Assay was used for sequencing of TCRbeta CDR3 regions. This immuneACCESS table, as held by TCRdb, lists in-frame sequences with V and J called but not all clones. Of the missing ones, under half trace to an unresolved V gene in checked studies; the others have no known cause. A total of 50,000 to 65,000 clones appear in this sample, 85% to 95% of them only once. The ten top clones hold 20% to 25% of the sample. The CDR3 goes from the cysteine to the phenylalanine over 13 residues. Solely the CDR3 DNA is kept, with 39 bases framed from the first base. CDR1 and CDR2 are drawn from the germline V gene: SGHTA, FQGTGA. Trimming takes 3 bases from V and 4 bases from J, and the germline ends sit 7 bases apart. Worth noting for this clone: Its antigen target is currently unknown. Base qualities are not recorded, but no much larger clone differs from it by a single base.

This TCR came from an adult with an advanced solid tumor such as melanoma, head and neck, liver or kidney cancer. The chain is assembled from TRBV7-3 and TRBJ2-1; TRBD1 is a possible D gene, resting on 5 matching bases. Sample: CD4+ or CD8+ T cells sorted from blood, taken in a trial of the OX40 agonist ivuxolimab. The DNA sequence follows: TGTGCCAGCAGCTTGACAGTTTACAATGAGCAGTTCTTC. This gives the protein CASSLTVYNEQFF. With the portions outside the CDR3 filled from the reference TRBV7-3 and TRBJ2-1 genes, the complete variable region becomes GAGVSQTPSNKVTEKGKYVELRCDPISGHTALYWYRQSLGQGPEFLIYFQGTGAADDSGLPNDRFFAVRPEGSVSTLKIQRTERGDSAVYLCASSLTVYNEQFFGPGTRLTVL.